This record covers a single TCR beta chain. Its antigen remains unknown. One end of the junction is discordant with germline, which a read error may explain. Assay: immunoSEQ multiplex PCR; the TCRdb copy retains only in-frame clones and omits some. In the table there are some 50,000 clones, 85% to 95% of which are singletons. This entry comes from a study of human thymus T cells. General study results and limits: An apparent bias in V and J gene usage was seen in thymic and blood repertoires.

Germline CDR1 reads SNHLY; CDR2 reads FYNNEI. This CDR3 is 11 amino acids long. Half of the eight donors gave roughly 0.45-1 mL blood during surgery. This receptor was identified in a girl less than two years old with a congenital heart defect but otherwise immunologically healthy. V gene TRBV2 combines with J gene TRBJ2-1; D not resolved. The sequenced sample consisted of blood. CDR3 amino acids: CGSAIYNEQFF. The DNA of the CDR3 is TGTGGCAGCGCAATCTACAATGAGCAGTTCTTC.